This entry concerns a single T cell receptor beta chain. The germline V and J ends were trimmed by 0 bases and 7 bases, with 3 bases remaining between them. There are 12 residues in the CDR3. Germline loops: CDR1 LGHNA, CDR2 YSLEER. From blood, roughly 220-550 ng of genomic DNA served as TRB template. This sample stems from a study of T and B cells in COVID-19 patients. TRB rearrangements were amplified by multiplex PCR with BIOMED2 TRB-A/B primers. TCRdb itself ran the multiplex PCR reads through MiXCR, one entry per CDR3 protein. The sample shows over a thousand distinct CDR3 sequences, around a quarter of them seen only once.

The rearrangement links TRBV4-3 to TRBJ2-2; no clear D. This TCR was recovered from a human donor with active COVID-19. Sequencing used blood. CDR3 residues: CASSQDSGELFF. The CDR3 bases are TGCGCCAGCAGCCAAGATAGCGGGGAGCTGTTTTTT.